This T cell receptor beta chain emerged from a study of OX40 agonist ivuxolimab in advanced cancers. For the study at large: Administration of intravenous ivuxolimab to patients occurred every 2 weeks at 0.01 to 10 mg/kg. A partial response was reached by three patients: one with hepatocellular carcinoma and two with cutaneous melanoma.

As regards this clone: What it binds is unknown.

From germline, CDR1 is SGHTA and CDR2 FQGNSA. V was pared by 4 bases and J by 3 bases, with 10 bases between. This CDR3 comprises 13 residues. The assay was immunoSEQ multiplex PCR, and TCRdb's table has in-frame clones only and misses some. Of approximately 81,000 clones listed, about 85% were seen once; the top ten hold about 0.89%. General study results and limits: What antigens the expanded peripheral T cells recognized was never established. Dose levels from 0.1 to 3.0 mg/kg saw CD4+ and CD8+ blood T cells expand clonally by week 6.

This TCR was recovered from an adult with an advanced solid tumor such as melanoma, head and neck, liver or kidney cancer. This material consisted of CD4+ or CD8+ T cells sorted from blood, taken in a trial of the OX40 agonist ivuxolimab. This chain uses TRBV7-2 with TRBJ2-7, with no clear D. For the CDR3, the DNA is TGTGCCAGCAGCTCCGGACCTGGCTACGAGCAGTACTTC. Translation gives CASSSGPGYEQYF.